This T cell receptor (beta chain) was observed in a study of blood T cells in healthy people across ages. Background on the study: About one barcoded beta molecule per two T cells came from capture by template switching. The study, taken as a whole, reports: Considered underestimates were the diversity estimates obtained from one million T cells. More naive CD4+ cells and higher diversity were found in long-lived than in aged donors.

Through a sample-barcoded 5' primer and a J-beta primer mix, a second PCR was run for about 6 to 11 cycles. TCRdb reanalysed the 5' RACE reads using MiXCR and keeps one entry per CDR3 protein. The sample lists approximately 670,000 distinct CDR3 sequences, less than 45% occurring once. The CDR3 loop spans 11 amino acids. Germline-derived CDR1 and CDR2 are DFQATT and SNEGSKA (reference sequence). V was trimmed by 4 bases and J by 2 bases, leaving 5 bases between them. About this clonotype: Antigen unknown.

Every sample had a minimum of 6.5 million PBMCs isolated. The sequenced material came from blood. The chain has TRBV20-1 and TRBJ1-1, with D unclear. This receptor was obtained from a man older than 75 in good health. CDR3 residues: CSAMKNTEAFF. The CDR3 nucleotides are TGCAGTGCTATGAAAAACACTGAAGCTTTCTTT.